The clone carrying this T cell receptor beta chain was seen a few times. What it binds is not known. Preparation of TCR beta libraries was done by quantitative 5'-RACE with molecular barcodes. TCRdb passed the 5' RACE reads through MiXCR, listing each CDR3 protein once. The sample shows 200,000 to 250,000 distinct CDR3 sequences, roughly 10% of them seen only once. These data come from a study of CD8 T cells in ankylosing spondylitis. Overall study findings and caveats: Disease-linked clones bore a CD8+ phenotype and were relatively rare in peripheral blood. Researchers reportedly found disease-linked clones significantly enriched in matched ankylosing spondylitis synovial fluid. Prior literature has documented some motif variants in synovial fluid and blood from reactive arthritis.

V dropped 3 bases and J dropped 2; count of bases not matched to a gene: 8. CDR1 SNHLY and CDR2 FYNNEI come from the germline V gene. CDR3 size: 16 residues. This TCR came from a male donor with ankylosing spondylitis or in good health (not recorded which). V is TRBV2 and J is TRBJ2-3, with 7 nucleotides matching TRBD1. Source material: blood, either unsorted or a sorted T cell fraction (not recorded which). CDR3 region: CASSDDRAHATDTQYF. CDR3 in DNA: TGTGCCAGCAGTGACGACAGGGCCCATGCCACAGATACGCAGTATTTT.